These 15 T cell receptor beta chains were sequenced from one sample in a study of spatial heterogeneity in lung cancer. TCRdb re-derived calls from the 5' RACE reads in MiXCR, one entry per CDR3 protein. This table holds around 2,800 distinct CDR3 sequences, 9.5% to 14% found once. Study-wide points: Tumors with more nonsynonymous mutations had more expanded intratumoral alpha and beta TCRs.

As to time point: sample taken at primary tumor resection. No antigen is known for these receptors. The sample in question was lung tumor tissue, obtained at surgery. The receptors were gathered from a male donor with early-stage non-small cell lung cancer.

In this sample, this clonotype turned up once. This beta chain is an off-target read within a library intended for alpha chains, so its frequency means little. The chain employs TRBV7-2 and TRBJ1-1, with D uncertain. This CDR3 is 13 amino acids long. Germline assignment: CDR1 SGHTA and CDR2 FQGNSA. The V and J ends lost 5 bases and 4 bases respectively, with 11 bases between them. CDR3: CASSKTTFTEAFF. DNA of the CDR3: TGTGCCAGCAGCAAAACAACCTTCACTGAAGCTTTCTTT.

This clonotype came up many times. Found in a library prepared for alpha chains, this beta chain is an off-target read, and its abundance has little meaning. The chain has TRBV5-1 and TRBJ2-5, with a tentative D call TRBD2 (6 bases). The V and J ends lost 0 bases and 5 bases respectively, with 14 bases between them. The CDR3 loop spans 15 amino acids. CDR1 is SGHRS and CDR2 is YFSETQ in the germline V gene. The chain's CDR3 is CASSLELAGRETQYF. The CDR3 DNA follows: TGCGCCAGCAGCTTGGAACTAGCAGGGCGGGAGACCCAGTACTTC.

This clonotype is judged medium-sized. A library prepared for alpha chains yielded this beta chain as an off-target read; its size is of little meaning. This chain links TRBV7-2 with TRBJ1-2, with 11 positions matching TRBD1. The CDR3 consists of 18 residues. V shed 1 base and J 5 bases; nucleotides not matched to a gene: 12. Germline CDR1 and CDR2: SGHTA and FQGNSA. CDR3 sequence: CASSLEGGQGAPYYGYTF. The DNA of the CDR3 is TGTGCCAGCAGCTTAGAAGGAGGACAGGGGGCCCCCTATTATGGCTACACCTTC. The full variable domain, its missing parts supplied by reference TRBV7-2 and TRBJ1-2, is GAGVSQSPSNKVTEKGKDVELRCDPISGHTALYWYRQSLGQGLEFLIYFQGNSAPDKSGLPSDRFSAERTGGSVSTLTIQRTQQEDSAVYLCASSLEGGQGAPYYGYTFGSGTRLTVV.

This clonotype is termed medium-sized. This beta chain is off target for a library built for alpha chains, so its abundance means little. This chain uses TRBV4-3 with TRBJ2-1; D perhaps matches TRBD1 (5 bases). CDR1 is LGHNA and CDR2 is YSLEER in the germline V gene. The CDR3 is made up of 15 amino acids. Deletions cut 0 bases from V and 7 bases from J, with 13 bases between. The CDR3 loop is CASSQDGNRLNEQFF. The CDR3 DNA is TGCGCCAGCAGCCAAGATGGTAACAGGCTGAATGAGCAGTTCTTC.

By its share, this clonotype is medium-sized (0.01 to 0.1%). This beta chain turned up in a library designed for alpha chains; as an off-target read, its abundance says little. The rearrangement uses TRBV7-8 and TRBJ2-3, with D possibly TRBD2 on 6 matching bases. Germline CDR1 reads SGHVS; CDR2 reads FQNEAQ. The CDR3 length is 16 residues. V lost 5 bases and J 4 bases, leaving 19 bases between the germline ends. CDR3 nucleotides: TGTGCCAGCAGCCCAACCGGACTACCACCGGCAGATACGCAGTATTTT. It translates to CASSPTGLPPADTQYF.

Sample share makes this clonotype medium-sized. This beta chain is an unintended read in a library built for alpha chains; its size means little. The V gene is TRBV3-1, the J gene TRBJ2-1; 15 positions agree with TRBD2. The CDR3 contains 17 residues. The trim removed 1 base at V and 7 bases at J, leaving 5 bases unmatched. Germline-derived CDR1 and CDR2 are LGHDT and YNNKEL (reference sequence). Here the CDR3 reads CASSQGRGTSGRNEQFF. The CDR3 nucleotides read TGTGCCAGCAGCCAAGGGCGCGGGACTAGCGGGAGGAATGAGCAGTTCTTC.

This clonotype is medium-sized in the sample. The library was designed around alpha chains, so this beta chain is a stray read whose abundance carries little weight. The V gene is TRBV27, the J gene TRBJ2-7; a possible D gene is TRBD1 (6 bases). Germline assignment: CDR1 MNHEY and CDR2 SMNVEV (reference sequence). The CDR3 contains 14 residues. The V end lost 6 bases, the J end lost 4 bases, and 16 bases lay between the germline ends. CDR3 coding DNA: TGTGCCAGCAGCCCATCCGGGACAATATACGAGCAGTACTTC. This sequence encodes CASSPSGTIYEQYF.

This clonotype is medium-sized within its sample. Being off target in a library aimed at alpha chains, this beta chain has a size of little meaning. This chain links TRBV5-1 with TRBJ2-6; 8 positions agree with TRBD2. Trimming at V came to 6 bases and at J to 0 bases, leaving 8 bases not matched to a gene. The germline gives CDR1 SGHRS, CDR2 YFSETQ. This CDR3 comprises 17 residues. DNA of the CDR3: TGCGCCAGCAAGATCGAGGGGACTAGCTCTGGGGCCAACGTCCTGACTTTC. This sequence encodes CASKIEGTSSGANVLTF.

This clonotype was seen a handful of times. The library was prepared for alpha chains; this beta chain is a stray read, so its frequency means little. The chain links TRBV7-2 to TRBJ1-4; 11 nucleotides line up with TRBD1. The CDR3 consists of 14 residues. The germline V gene encodes CDR1 SGHTA and CDR2 FQGNSA. V lost 5 bases and J lost 6; bases outside the gene matches: 2. CDR3 coding DNA: TGTGCCAGCAGCAAGGACAGGGGGCATGAAAAACTGTTTTTT. This sequence encodes CASSKDRGHEKLFF.

Judged by abundance, this clonotype is medium-sized. Being off target in a library aimed at alpha chains, this beta chain has a size of little meaning. The chain recombines TRBV5-1 with TRBJ2-2, with 7 bases fitting TRBD1. The CDR3 length is 14 residues. Germline trimming cut 5 bases from V and 2 bases from J; bases unmatched to any gene: 3. The V gene's germline CDR1 is SGHRS and CDR2 YFSETQ. CDR3 DNA sequence: TGCGCCAGCAGGTGGGACAGCAACACCGGGGAGCTGTTTTTT. Residues: CASRWDSNTGELFF.

This clonotype qualifies as medium-sized. This beta chain slipped into a library made for alpha chains as a stray read, so its size is not meaningful. The chain links TRBV29-1 to TRBJ1-1, with 10 bases fitting TRBD1. CDR3 size: 14 residues. CDR1 and CDR2 from the germline V gene are SQVTM and ANQGSEA. V gave up 3 bases and J gave up 3 bases; unmatched junction bases: 4. DNA for the CDR3: TGCAGCGTTGATAAGGGACAGGGGCACACTGAAGCTTTCTTT. Amino acid sequence: CSVDKGQGHTEAFF. Full variable domain (remainder filled in from reference TRBV29-1 and TRBJ1-1): SAVISQKPSRDICQRGTSLTIQCQVDSQVTMMFWYRQQPGQSLTLIATANQGSEATYESGFVIDKFPISRPNLTFSTLTVSNMSPEDSSIYLCSVDKGQGHTEAFFGQGTRLTVV.

Within the sample, this clonotype is medium-sized. This beta chain represents an off-target read in a library built for alpha chains; its size is of limited meaning. V and J are TRBV6-5 and TRBJ1-2; D uncertain. The CDR3 covers 13 residues. Germline loops: CDR1 MNHEY, CDR2 SVGAGI. V lost 6 bases and J 2 bases, leaving 10 bases between the germline ends. CDR3: CASSPGGNYGYTF. CDR3 in DNA: TGTGCCAGCAGCCCCGGCGGGAACTATGGCTACACCTTC.

In this sample, this clonotype is medium-sized. In a library made to pick up alpha chains, this beta chain is a stray read with a size that means little. The chain couples TRBV3-1 to TRBJ2-5, with 12 bases matching TRBD1. J was trimmed by 6 bases and V by 2 bases; bases with no gene match: 10. The CDR3 has 17 residues. The germline V gene encodes CDR1 LGHDT and CDR2 YNNKEL (reference sequence). The CDR3 spells CASSQIRDRGLGKTQYF. The CDR3 DNA sequence: TGTGCCAGCAGCCAAATCCGGGACAGGGGGCTTGGAAAGACCCAGTACTTC.

Sample share makes this clonotype medium-sized (0.01 to 0.1%). Found in a library prepared for alpha chains, this beta chain is an off-target read, and its abundance has little meaning. The genes are TRBV7-2 and TRBJ2-7, with TRBD1 matching 8 bases. Germline V gives CDR1 SGHTA, CDR2 FQGNSA. The trim removed 5 bases at V and 2 bases at J, leaving 5 bases unmatched. CDR3 length: 14 amino acids. DNA for the CDR3: TGTGCCAGCAGCGTCCGGACAGGGCCCTACGAGCAGTACTTC. It codes for CASSVRTGPYEQYF.

In its sample, this clonotype was seen many times. This beta chain was picked up by a library intended for alpha chains and is off target, so its count carries little meaning. The gene calls are TRBV20-1 and TRBJ2-7; no firm D call. The CDR3 is 14 residues long. Per germline, CDR1 DFQATT and CDR2 SNEGSKA (reference sequence). With 5 bases removed from V and 7 bases from J, the gap between germline ends came to 21 bases. The CDR3 region has the DNA TGCAGTGCTCTTACGGCGGATCAGCCTCGTGAGCAGTACTTC. Translated: CSALTADQPREQYF.